These T cell receptor beta chains were read from a single sample in a study of T cells in Graves' hyperthyroidism and ophthalmopathy. Each CDR3 protein is one row after TCRdb ran MiXCR on the multiplex PCR reads. The sample lists 450,000 to 700,000 distinct CDR3 sequences, roughly 46% seen once, with 15% to 20% in the top ten. Sequences were obtained from peripheral blood or thyroid tissue (not recorded which). The receptors were gathered from an adult woman with Graves' disease, either hyperthyroidism or ophthalmopathy (not recorded which). Each CDR3 is given with its conserved first and last residue. The D gene is left open where the match is weak. Clone size appears in some rows only: once, few, many, or a class for an expanded clone.

J gene: TRBJ2-5; D gene: TRBD2; V gene: TRBV25-1; clone size: few; CDR3 DNA: TGTGCCAGCAGTGAATGGGCGGGAGAAGAGACCCAGTACTTC; CDR3 protein: CASSEWAGEETQYF
J gene: TRBJ1-5; D gene: TRBD1; V gene: TRBV20-1; clone size: -; CDR3 DNA: TGCAGTGCTAGGGACAGGGTCCGGCGGCATTTT; CDR3 protein: CSARDRVRRHF
J gene: TRBJ1-1; D gene: -; V gene: TRBV28; clone size: once; CDR3 DNA: TGTGCCAGCAGTGTAAGCTCAGGGTTTTTGAAGACGATGAACACTGAAGCTTTCTTT; CDR3 protein: CASSVSSGFLKTMNTEAFF
J gene: TRBJ2-5; D gene: TRBD2; V gene: TRBV5-5; clone size: -; CDR3 DNA: TGTGCCAGCAGCTACCGTTCAGCGGGGGGTGAGACCCAGTACTTC; CDR3 protein: CASSYRSAGGETQYF
J gene: TRBJ2-7; D gene: -; V gene: TRBV7-2; clone size: few; CDR3 DNA: TGTGCCAGCAACTTGCCCTTGGGTGAGCAGTACTTC; CDR3 protein: CASNLPLGEQYF
J gene: TRBJ1-1; D gene: -; V gene: TRBV24-1; clone size: -; CDR3 DNA: TGTGCCATTTGGGACGGGGTCACTGAAGCTTTCTTT; CDR3 protein: CAIWDGVTEAFF
J gene: TRBJ2-7; D gene: TRBD1; V gene: TRBV29-1; clone size: -; CDR3 DNA: TGCAGCGTGAAAGGGACAGCCGCCTACGAGCAGTACTTC; CDR3 protein: CSVKGTAAYEQYF
J gene: TRBJ1-5; D gene: -; V gene: TRBV20-1; clone size: few; CDR3 DNA: TGCAGTGCTAGCTCTGTCAGAAGAGCCTCGAGCAATCAGCCCCAGCATTTT; CDR3 protein: CSASSVRRASSNQPQHF
J gene: TRBJ1-2; D gene: -; V gene: TRBV7-9; clone size: many; CDR3 DNA: TGTGCCAGCAGCTCGGGAGACTATCTACAATCTAACTATGGCTACACCTTC; CDR3 protein: CASSSGDYLQSNYGYTF
J gene: TRBJ1-1; D gene: -; V gene: TRBV2; clone size: -; CDR3 DNA: TGTGCCAGCAGTGCCAAACAGGGTAGTGCTTTCTTT; CDR3 protein: CASSAKQGSAFF
J gene: TRBJ2-5; D gene: -; V gene: TRBV7-9; clone size: many; CDR3 DNA: TGTGCCAGCAGCTTAGCGGCAGGGGAGGAGACCCAGTACTTC; CDR3 protein: CASSLAAGEETQYF
J gene: TRBJ1-5; D gene: TRBD1; V gene: TRBV27; clone size: -; CDR3 DNA: TGTGCCAGCAGTCTAATGACAGGGGGCAATCAGCCCCAGCATTTT; CDR3 protein: CASSLMTGGNQPQHF